The 6 T cell receptor beta chains presented below share a single source sample, sequenced in a study of graft-versus-host responses after intestinal transplantation. Clones were sequenced by immunoSEQ multiplex PCR, and TCRdb holds only the in-frame ones, with some missing. Of around 12,000 clones in the sample, roughly 93% were seen once. The sample was PBMCs, taken 950 to 1,300 days after intestinal transplantation. The receptors originated from a human patient who received an intestinal transplant, so some T cells may come from the graft donor.

CDR3 sequence reads: CASSPLTVGGTEAFF. CDR3 DNA sequence: TGTGCCAGTAGTCCACTGACGGTCGGGGGCACTGAAGCTTTCTTT. The V gene is TRBV19, the J gene TRBJ1-1; maybe TRBD1 (5 bases). The CDR3 sequence is 15 residues long. Germline assignment: CDR1 LNHDA and CDR2 SQIVND (reference sequence). V was shortened by 5 bases and J by 4 bases, with 17 bases between the two germline ends.

The rearrangement uses TRBV6-1 and TRBJ1-1; no definite D call. Germline V gene sequence: CDR1 MNHNS, CDR2 SASEGT. The CDR3 covers 14 residues. V was shortened by 11 bases and J by 0 bases, with 16 bases between the two germline ends. CDR3 bases: TGTGCCTCCAACTGGGCAGCCCTGAACACTGAAGCTTTCTTT. Amino acid sequence: CASNWAALNTEAFF.

The genes are TRBV5-5 and TRBJ1-2; D is unclear. Germline CDR1 and CDR2: SGHKS and YYEKEE (reference sequence). The germline V and J ends were trimmed by 1 base and 6 bases, with 13 bases remaining between them. CDR3 size: 14 residues. CDR3 amino acids: CASSLFGRTDGYTF. DNA for the CDR3: TGTGCCAGCAGCTTGTTCGGCAGGACGGATGGCTACACCTTC.

The chain joins TRBV6-1 to TRBJ1-1, with no clear D. Germline V gives CDR1 MNHNS, CDR2 SASEGT. V lost 2 bases and J 3 bases, leaving 7 bases between the germline ends. This CDR3 has 13 amino acids. In DNA form, the CDR3 reads TGTGCCAGCAGTGAAAAGAGGGACACTGAAGCTTTCTTT. This codes for CASSEKRDTEAFF.

This chain links TRBV9 with TRBJ1-6; 10 bases match TRBD1. Germline V gene lookup returns CDR1 SGDLS and CDR2 YYNGEE. The CDR3 length is 16 residues. V trimming: 3 bases; J trimming: 6 bases; junction bases outside the gene matches: 6. The CDR3 DNA is TGTGCCAGCAGCGGCCTTTGGACAGGGGGTAATTCACCCCTCCACTTT. This encodes CASSGLWTGGNSPLHF.

The J gene is TRBJ2-3, the V gene TRBV25-1; D is perhaps TRBD2 (6 bases). Trimming stripped 6 bases from V and 1 base from J, with 11 bases between. Germline V gene lookup returns CDR1 MGHDK and CDR2 SYGVNS. The CDR3 has 14 residues. CDR3 sequence reads: CASSLAGRTDTQYF. The CDR3 nucleotides are TGTGCCAGCAGCCTCGCGGGGCGCACAGATACGCAGTATTTT.